This T cell receptor beta chain is from a study of blood T cell repertoires in COVID-19 (TCRdb year 2020). The study in broad terms: Samples from collaborators originated in the United States, Italy and Spain and spanned both the acute and convalescent phases of COVID-19. The prospective study material was composed of cDNA or gDNA derived from T cells, B-cell-depleted T cells, or PBMCs. The dataset comprised deeply sampled blood TCRbeta repertoires from subjects exposed to, actively infected with, or recovered from COVID-19. The repertoires were released in a freely available public database meant as a resource for research on the immune response to SARS-CoV-2. Samples were obtained from the ongoing ImmuneRACE study (first 160 participants) and from 950 to 1,500 subjects provided by 6 global collaborators. The sample metadata nearly always contained a de-identified subject ID, COVID-19 status, age in years and sex. Where available, HLA class I and class II types were taken from metadata supplied by the sample provider and were not determined by assay-based typing.

The CDR3 holds 14 amino acids from the cysteine to the phenylalanine. The DNA shown is the 42-base CDR3, in frame from base 1. V loses 6 bases, J loses 3 bases, and the germline ends lie 12 bases apart. The germline V gene yields SGHRS for CDR1 and YFSETQ for CDR2. Collaborating institutions collected whole blood in K2EDTA tubes following their own protocols. For TCRbeta analysis, collaborators shipped samples as frozen whole blood, isolated PBMCs, or DNA extracted from either of those sample types. Comment on this clone: The antigen this receptor binds is unknown. Per-nucleotide qualities are absent, and no much larger clonotype sits a single base away.

The research as a whole found: The quantity of clinical and demographic metadata differed by source and by participant and was supplied without curation.

TCRbeta CDR3 regions were amplified from genomic DNA using the immunoSEQ Assay, a bias-controlled multiplex PCR. Per the authors' processing: The number of nucleated cells in each sample was estimated by amplification of reference gene primers within the assay. To quantify the absolute abundance of each unique TCRbeta CDR3 rearrangement, sequence reads were collapsed and filtered. For each sample, productive Simpson clonality was calculated as the square root of Simpson's diversity index across productive rearrangements. TCRdb obtained this table from immuneACCESS and retained in-frame rearrangements with V and J assigned. These tables miss some clones; where compared with another copy, unresolved V genes account for less than half of the shortfall, and the remainder is unexplained. The V and J calls and clone size are taken from that table; D and trimming were inferred from the DNA. This sample lists about 240,000 clones; just under 85% were detected once. Jointly, the top ten make up approximately 9.6% of the sample.

The sample taken for sequencing was peripheral blood. The source is a woman older than 75 with acute or convalescent COVID-19. The chain employs TRBV5-1 and TRBJ2-2, with TRBD2 perhaps the D gene, on 5 matching bases. CDR3 sequence: CASNLNGDTGELFF. The nucleotides read TGCGCCAGCAACCTGAACGGGGACACCGGGGAGCTGTTTTTT. With all but the CDR3 taken from the reference TRBV5-1 and TRBJ2-2 genes, the full variable domain is: KAGVTQTPRYLIKTRGQQVTLSCSPISGHRSVSWYQQTPGQGLQFLFEYFSETQRNKGNFPGRFSGRQFSNSRSEMNVSTLELGDSALYLCASNLNGDTGELFFGEGSRLTVL.